The 31 T cell receptor beta chains below were found in one sample sequenced in a study of blood T cells in healthy people across ages. Primers used in a second PCR of about 6 to 11 cycles were a sample-barcoded 5' primer and a J-beta primer mix. TCRdb re-called the 5' RACE reads with MiXCR, one entry per CDR3 protein. The data contain about 720,000 distinct CDR3 sequences, 22% of them seen just once; the ten biggest clones take up around a fifth. Sequencing used blood. These receptors were collected from a man between 65 and 85 years old in good health.

The sample holds a few counts of this clonotype. J is TRBJ1-4 and V is TRBV28; D is unclear. The CDR3 sequence is 15 residues long. CDR1 and CDR2 (germline): MDHEN, SYDVKM. The V end lost 5 bases, the J end lost 10 bases, and 20 bases lay between the germline ends. The CDR3 protein is CASSPPWPDQGKLFF. The CDR3 bases are TGTGCCAGCAGTCCTCCTTGGCCCGATCAAGGAAAACTGTTTTTT.

The sample holds a few counts of this clonotype. The rearrangement uses TRBV29-1 and TRBJ1-2; no reliable D call. V was shortened by 1 base and J by 4 bases, with 7 bases between the two germline ends. CDR3 length equals 12 residues. Germline V CDR1 and CDR2: SQVTM, ANQGSEA. The CDR3 is CSVEAGFYGYTF. The CDR3 bases are TGCAGCGTTGAAGCGGGGTTCTATGGCTACACCTTC.

The genes are TRBV5-1 and TRBJ2-1; D unclear. Trimming removed 4 bases at V and 11 bases at J, with 16 bases between. This CDR3 comprises 13 residues. Germline loops: CDR1 SGHRS, CDR2 YFSETQ. DNA of the CDR3: TGCGCCAGCAGCCCCCTGGCCCACCACAAGCAGTTCTTC. It translates to CASSPLAHHKQFF.

This clonotype has more than one count but fewer than ten. The chain recombines TRBV18 with TRBJ2-3; no clear D. CDR1 and CDR2 (germline): KGHSH, LQKENI. Trimming removed 2 bases from V and 1 base from J, with 13 bases in between. There are 16 residues in the CDR3. The CDR3 bases are TGTGCCAGCTCACCAACCGCCCTCACTGGCACAGATACGCAGTATTTT. It is translated as CASSPTALTGTDTQYF.

V is TRBV3-1 and J is TRBJ2-1; TRBD1 matches at 9 bases. Germline CDR1 and CDR2: LGHDT and YNNKEL (reference sequence). V was clipped by 2 bases and J by 7 bases; unmatched bases: 9. The CDR3 totals 16 residues. The CDR3 coding sequence is TGTGCCAGCAGCCAACGAGACGGGGACAGGGATAATGAGCAGTTCTTC. It encodes CASSQRDGDRDNEQFF.

There are a few counts of this clonotype. This chain joins TRBV4-1 and TRBJ1-4; a possible D gene is TRBD1 (6 bases). Trimming cost V 0 bases and J 0 bases, with 14 bases left between them. Germline V gene data show CDR1 as MGHRA and CDR2 as YSYEKL. This CDR3 comprises 18 residues. The CDR3 region is CASSQERKGGATNEKLFF. CDR3 in DNA: TGCGCCAGCAGCCAAGAGCGAAAGGGGGGGGCAACTAATGAAAAACTGTTTTTT.

The genes are TRBV30 and TRBJ2-1; possible D gene TRBD2, 5 bases. Trimming took 0 bases from V and 0 from J, leaving 9 bases between them. The CDR3 extends over 15 amino acids. In germline, CDR1 is GTSNPN, CDR2 SVGIG (reference sequence). The CDR3 loop reads CAWSVSVYSYNEQFF. The CDR3 region has the DNA TGTGCCTGGAGTGTTAGCGTCTACTCCTACAATGAGCAGTTCTTC.

This clonotype came up a few times. The chain links TRBV28 to TRBJ1-5; no clear D. V lost 6 bases and J lost 2, with 8 bases in between. The length of the CDR3 is 13 residues. CDR1 is MDHEN, CDR2 SYDVKM, per germline. The CDR3: CASRPGGNQPQHF. Written as DNA, the CDR3 is TGTGCCAGCAGGCCCGGAGGCAATCAGCCCCAGCATTTT.

This clonotype has ten or more counts. The rearrangement uses TRBV20-1 and TRBJ2-5; tentative D call: TRBD2 (5 bases). CDR1 is DFQATT, CDR2 SNEGSKA, per germline (reference sequence). This CDR3 contains 15 residues. Trimming took off 5 bases at V and 0 bases at J, with 16 bases between the two ends. The CDR3 DNA reads as TGCAGTGCTCAAGCGGAGTTTGGAAACCAAGAGACCCAGTACTTC. It specifies CSAQAEFGNQETQYF.

This chain connects TRBV27 to TRBJ1-4, with TRBD1 matching over 10 bases. V shed 8 bases and J 7 bases; nucleotides not matched to a gene: 4. The CDR3 runs to 13 residues. Germline V gene sequence: CDR1 MNHEY, CDR2 SMNVEV (reference sequence). The CDR3 DNA reads as TGTGCCAGCGGCGGGACAGGGGCTGAAAAACTGTTTTTT. Translating it yields CASGGTGAEKLFF.

The V call is TRBV7-9, the J call TRBJ1-1, with 7 bases that match TRBD1. The V gene's germline CDR1 is SEHNR and CDR2 FQNEAQ (reference sequence). The CDR3 has 13 amino acids. V dropped 7 bases and J dropped 3; count of bases not matched to a gene: 5. In DNA form, the CDR3 reads TGTGCCAGCATTTTCCAGGGGGACACTGAAGCTTTCTTT. This codes for CASIFQGDTEAFF.

This sequence joins TRBV7-2 and TRBJ2-3; the D gene is possibly TRBD2 (6 bases). Germline V gene sequence: CDR1 SGHTA, CDR2 FQGNSA. V lost 0 bases and J lost 2, with 12 bases in between. The CDR3 has 16 amino acids. CDR3 nucleotides: TGTGCCAGCAGCTTAGCTAGCGGAATTGCCACAGATACGCAGTATTTT. It codes for CASSLASGIATDTQYF.

This clonotype appeared a few times. The J gene is TRBJ2-1, the V gene TRBV20-1, with D possibly matching TRBD2 (6 bases). Germline values: CDR1 DFQATT, CDR2 SNEGSKA (reference sequence). The CDR3 runs 14 residues. Trimming pared 1 base from V and 6 bases from J, leaving 13 bases between. In nucleotides, the CDR3 is TGCAGTGCTAGAGGCGGTGCAGCGGGCAATGAGCAGTTCTTC. Translation gives CSARGGAAGNEQFF.

The V and J genes are TRBV6-1 and TRBJ2-7; D gene ambiguous. Germline CDR1 is MNHNS and CDR2 is SASEGT. CDR3 length: 11 residues. V lost 7 bases, J lost 3 bases, and 7 bases lay in between. The CDR3 DNA sequence: TGTGCCAGCACTCCGGACTACGAGCAGTACTTC. Translated: CASTPDYEQYF.

The gene calls are TRBV5-1 and TRBJ1-3; D remains ambiguous. Trimming took off 0 bases at V and 0 bases at J, with 7 bases between the two ends. The germline CDR1 and CDR2 sequences are SGHRS and YFSETQ. The CDR3 runs to 15 residues. The CDR3 sequence is CASSLDGNSGNTIYF. CDR3 nucleotide sequence: TGCGCCAGCAGCTTGGATGGCAACTCTGGAAACACCATATATTTT.

Only a few counts were recorded for this clonotype. This chain uses TRBV20-1 with TRBJ2-5; D possibly uses TRBD1 or TRBD2 (5 bases each). TRBJ2-1 explains the end of the DNA better; the J call may be wrong. Germline V gene sequence: CDR1 DFQATT, CDR2 SNEGSKA (reference sequence). The CDR3 covers 11 residues. The CDR3 reads CSAVDTREQFF. Written as DNA, the CDR3 is TGCAGTGCTGTGGACACTAGGGAGCAGTTCTTC.

This clonotype was picked up many times. The V gene is TRBV7-2, the J gene TRBJ2-3; perhaps D is TRBD1 or TRBD2 (5 bases each). The CDR3 length is 16 residues. Germline V CDR1 and CDR2: SGHTA, FQGNSA. V lost 1 base and J lost 3, with 14 bases in between. Here the CDR3 reads CASSLGGPSRTDTQYF. The CDR3 nucleotides are TGTGCCAGCAGCTTAGGGGGACCAAGCAGGACAGATACGCAGTATTTT.

The chain joins TRBV4-3 to TRBJ1-2; D is undetermined. The CDR3 contains 16 residues. Trimming left V 2 bases short and J 4 bases short, with 17 bases between. Germline V gives CDR1 LGHNA, CDR2 YSLEER. The CDR3 nucleotides read TGCGCCAGCAGCCAAAGGTTCGGGGAAGACACCTATGGCTACACCTTC. It translates to CASSQRFGEDTYGYTF.

This clonotype has a count of ten or more. The chain couples TRBV7-2 to TRBJ2-5; D perhaps matches TRBD1 (5 bases). The V and J ends lost 5 bases and 1 base respectively, with 14 bases between them. CDR3 length: 15 amino acids. Germline CDR1 reads SGHTA; CDR2 reads FQGNSA. CDR3 loop: CASSTLGVSQETQYF. As DNA, the CDR3 is TGTGCCAGCAGCACTTTAGGGGTGAGCCAAGAGACCCAGTACTTC.

This chain connects TRBV7-2 to TRBJ2-3; D remains ambiguous. The CDR3 sequence is 14 residues long. Germline CDR1 is SGHTA and CDR2 is FQGNSA. V gave up 0 bases and J gave up 5 bases, with 9 bases separating them. CDR3 region: CASSLAPAVDTQYF. The CDR3 DNA reads TGTGCCAGCAGCTTAGCCCCTGCCGTAGATACGCAGTATTTT.

This clonotype was recorded once. The junction departs from germline at one end; a sequencing error may be responsible. The chain joins TRBV9 to TRBJ2-2, with D possibly called TRBD1 or TRBD2 (6 bases each). In germline, CDR1 is SGDLS, CDR2 YYNGEE. This CDR3 has 16 amino acids. CDR3: CASSVSWGANTGELFF. The CDR3 DNA reads as TGTGCCAGCAGCGTAAGTTGGGGGGCGAACACCGGGGAACTGTTTTTT.

This sequence joins TRBV7-2 and TRBJ2-3; 12 bases are a match to TRBD2. Trimming at V came to 4 bases and at J to 4 bases, leaving 9 bases not matched to a gene. Germline V gene lookup returns CDR1 SGHTA and CDR2 FQGNSA. CDR3 length equals 17 residues. CDR3 protein: CASSSLAGGPMADTQYF. CDR3 DNA sequence: TGTGCCAGCAGCTCTCTAGCGGGGGGGCCGATGGCAGATACGCAGTATTTT. Supplemented by reference TRBV7-2 and TRBJ2-3, the full variable domain reads GAGVSQSPSNKVTEKGKDVELRCDPISGHTALYWYRQSLGQGLEFLIYFQGNSAPDKSGLPSDRFSAERTGGSVSTLTIQRTQQEDSAVYLCASSSLAGGPMADTQYFGPGTRLTVL.

This clonotype was seen more than once but under ten times. The J gene is TRBJ1-1, the V gene TRBV12-3 or TRBV12-4; TRBD1 matches at 10 bases. The CDR3 consists of 15 residues. J gave up 6 bases and V 10 bases, and 14 bases lay outside the gene matches. CDR3: CATQRQGAKEAEAFF. The CDR3 nucleotides are TGTGCCACCCAGAGACAGGGGGCAAAAGAGGCTGAAGCTTTCTTT.

In this sample, this clonotype turned up a few times. The chain recombines TRBV6-2 or TRBV6-3 with TRBJ2-5; TRBD2 agrees at 8 bases. The CDR3 runs to 14 residues. Germline V gives CDR1 MNHEY, CDR2 SVGEGT. V lost 7 bases and J lost 3; bases outside the gene matches: 7. This CDR3 reads CASKDLAGEETQYF. The CDR3 DNA sequence: TGTGCCAGCAAGGATCTAGCGGGCGAAGAGACCCAGTACTTC.

V gene TRBV6-2 or TRBV6-3 combines with J gene TRBJ2-3; D possibly corresponds to TRBD2 (6 bases). Trimming removed 1 base at V and 2 bases at J, with 10 bases between. Per germline, CDR1 MNHEY and CDR2 SVGEGT. The CDR3 contains 15 residues. CDR3 sequence: CASSYLAGTTDTQYF. CDR3 DNA: TGTGCCAGCAGTTACTTGGCGGGAACCACAGATACGCAGTATTTT.

This clonotype was observed once. The chain links TRBV20-1 to TRBJ1-3; D uncertain. Germline V gene sequence: CDR1 DFQATT, CDR2 SNEGSKA (reference sequence). The CDR3 extends over 15 amino acids. V gave up 1 base and J gave up 0 bases, with 10 bases separating them. The CDR3, as DNA: TGCAGTGCTAGAGGCGACCCTAGCTCTGGAAACACCATATATTTT. Its translation: CSARGDPSSGNTIYF.

Notes on this clonotype: No DNA is shown, since the ends of the CDR3 on it are uncertain; the CDR3 is the one TCRdb lists. This chain joins TRBV5-5 and TRBJ2-2; TRBD1, as called in the table, went unchecked against the DNA. Germline V CDR1 and CDR2: SGHKS, YYEKEE (reference sequence). The CDR3 adds up to 16 amino acids, both ends counted. CDR3 protein: CASSLHDRRTPGSCFF.

The CDR3 nucleotides are TGCGCCAGCAGCATTACCGGGATTGAGAATGAAAAACTGTTTTTT. Protein sequence: CASSITGIENEKLFF. The rearrangement joins TRBV5-1 to TRBJ1-4; D is unresolved. Trimming left V 4 bases short and J 5 bases short, with 15 bases between. CDR3 length equals 15 residues. CDR1 and CDR2 (germline): SGHRS, YFSETQ.

The CDR3 region has the DNA TGCGCCAGCAGCTTGGCTGCAGGGGAGAACACTGAAGCTTTCTTT. Protein: CASSLAAGENTEAFF. The chain joins TRBV5-1 to TRBJ1-1; TRBD1 is a possible D gene (6 bases). V was cut by 0 bases and J by 1 base, with 10 bases left in between. The CDR3 covers 15 residues. Germline V gene sequence: CDR1 SGHRS, CDR2 YFSETQ.

The V call is TRBV6-5, the J call TRBJ1-1; D gene uncertain. Germline V CDR1 and CDR2: MNHEY, SVGAGI. Trimming removed 8 bases from V and 7 bases from J, with 5 bases in between. The CDR3 has 9 amino acids. CDR3 region: CASGYEAFF. The CDR3, as DNA: TGTGCCAGCGGGTATGAAGCTTTCTTT.

V gene TRBV7-2 combines with J gene TRBJ2-1; D not resolved. The CDR3 totals 14 residues. Germline-derived CDR1 and CDR2 are SGHTA and FQGNSA. Trimming removed 3 bases from V and 10 bases from J, with 16 bases in between. In nucleotides, the CDR3 is TGTGCCAGCAGCTTTTCTAGAGAGCCACGGGAGCAGTTCTTC. Residues: CASSFSREPREQFF. Full variable domain (rest looked up from reference TRBV7-2 and TRBJ2-1): GAGVSQSPSNKVTEKGKDVELRCDPISGHTALYWYRQSLGQGLEFLIYFQGNSAPDKSGLPSDRFSAERTGGSVSTLTIQRTQQEDSAVYLCASSFSREPREQFFGPGTRLTVL.